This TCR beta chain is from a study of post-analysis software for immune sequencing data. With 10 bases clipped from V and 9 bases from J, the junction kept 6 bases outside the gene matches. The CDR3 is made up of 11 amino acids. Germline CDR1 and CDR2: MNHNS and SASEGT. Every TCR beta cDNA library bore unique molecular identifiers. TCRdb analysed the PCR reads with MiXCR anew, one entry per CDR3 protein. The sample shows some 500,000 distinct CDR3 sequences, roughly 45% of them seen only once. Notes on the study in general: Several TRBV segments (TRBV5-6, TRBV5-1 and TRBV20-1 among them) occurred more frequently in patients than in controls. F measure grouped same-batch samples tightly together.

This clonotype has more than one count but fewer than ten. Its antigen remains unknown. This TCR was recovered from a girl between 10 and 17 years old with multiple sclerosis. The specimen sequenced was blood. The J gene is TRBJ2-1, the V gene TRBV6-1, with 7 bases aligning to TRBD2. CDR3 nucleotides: TGTGCCACCCGACTAGCTATTGAGCAGTTCTTC. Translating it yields CATRLAIEQFF.